Sequencing of this T cell receptor beta chain was carried out in a study of human T cells and chemical hapten exposure (dated by TCRdb to about 2021). Context from the whole study: The libraries were sequenced as a pool, and the TCR yield per sample differed mostly because of small variations in library volumes within the pool. The study tracked peripheral blood TCR repertoire changes in vivo during primary and secondary sensitization to the hapten diphenylcyclopropenone (DPC) in alopecia patients. Each blood RNA sample was used to sequence both TCR alpha and TCR beta chains. Broader findings and caveats from the paper: After repeated subsampling, changes were observed in the strength of the expansion versus patch-test correlation and in the threshold at which the correlation became significant. DPC sensitization did not change how many TCRs were above 1 in 1000 frequency, and no evidence was found of alterations in global repertoire structure.

The sample holds many counts of this clonotype. This receptor's antigen is unknown. Base quality data are lacking; no much larger clone is found one base away. Sample time point, as interpreted from the label and publication: healthy volunteer bleed at 2 weeks. Total RNA was extracted from unfractionated whole blood collected in Tempus Blood RNA tubes. Five or six healthy volunteers served as TCR sequencing controls and were bled at day 0, 2 weeks and 6 weeks. Ends trimmed: V by 3 bases, J by 7 bases; bases unmatched to a gene: 9. The CDR3 has 15 amino acids, counting the end cysteine and phenylalanine. The sequence is cut down to CDR3 DNA, 45 bases in frame from base 1. Taken from the germline V gene, the CDR1 and CDR2 loops are MDHEN and SYDVKM. Library construction relied on RACE. The instrument given in TCRdb is NextSeq 500. During library preparation, unique molecular identifiers were attached to individual cDNA molecules so that TCRs could be counted in a quantitative, reproducible way. On the study's bioinformatics: Samples had a median of roughly 91,000 TCRs, with a range from about 23,224 to 750,000. V, J and CDR3 annotation of the TCR reads was carried out using the Decombinator software suite. Every sample was subsampled to the same number of TCRs (28,000) for the PS versus PT1 abundance plots. TCRs were defined as expanded if absent before sensitization and observed at least eight times at the 2-week time point. TCRdb redid the processing of the public reads, applying fastp at Q25 and MiXCR, and retained in-frame beta chains. Every CDR3 protein is listed once, alongside the most common genes and DNA of its rows. The V and J calls come from TCRdb's annotation, not from the publication. Within this sample are roughly 48,000 distinct CDR3 sequences, with nearly 4.5% of them counted one time only. Jointly, the top ten make up around 5.8% of the sample.

The chain is made from TRBV28 and TRBJ1-5; the central 7 bases match TRBD1. This sequence was found in a human donor in good health. Some clones in this sample may be carry-over from other donors' samples. Sequencing was done on a sample of whole blood. The nucleotide sequence is TGTGCCAGCAGTTTTGCACAGGGGTTAGGGCAGCCCCAGCATTTT. Its coded protein is CASSFAQGLGQPQHF.